These T cell receptor beta chains were read from a single sample in a study of T cell repertoires in cytomegalovirus infection. TCRdb re-called the reads through MiXCR, storing one row per CDR3 protein. The table shows a few hundred thousand distinct CDR3 sequences, with roughly 23% occurring only once. The sequencing input was CD8+ T cells from PBMCs. These receptors came from a human donor in good health (CMV status not recorded). Some clones in this sample may be carry-over from other donors' samples. Both conserved end residues are part of each CDR3. D genes are given only for firm matches. Clone size is shown for a subset of rows, as once, few, many or a class of expanded clone.

>TRBJ2-3|-|TRBV20-1|TRBD2
TGCAGTGCTAGGGGTGGCAGGGCGGGGGACCCCACAGATACGCAGTATTTT
CSARGGRAGDPTDTQYF
>TRBJ1-2|-|TRBV18|-
TGTGCCAGCTCACCAAGACTACCGGGGACGGAACAACAAGGCTACACCTTC
CASSPRLPGTEQQGYTF
>TRBJ1-3|many|TRBV7-9|-
TGTGCCAGCAGCTTAGTTTCATCGGACACCATATATTTT
CASSLVSSDTIYF
>TRBJ1-3|-|TRBV2|-
TGTGCCAGCAGTGAAGGAGGACGGTATAATAGTGGAAACACCATATATTTT
CASSEGGRYNSGNTIYF
>TRBJ2-2|-|TRBV9|-
TGTGCCAGCAGCGTAGGCTCTTCCCACTTTGAGGTGTTTTTT
CASSVGSSHFEVFF
>TRBJ2-1|-|TRBV7-1|TRBD2
TGTGCCAGCAGTTCGGGACTAGACAATGAGCAGTTCTTC
CASSSGLDNEQFF
>TRBJ1-2|-|TRBV19|TRBD1
TGTGCCAGCGGACAGGGGGCGTCAGGCTACACCTTC
CASGQGASGYTF
>TRBJ2-1|-|TRBV4-1|-
TGCGCCAGCAGCCAAGACCCCAGGAATGATGAGCAGTTCTTC
CASSQDPRNDEQFF
>TRBJ1-2|few|TRBV4-2|TRBD1
TGTGCCAGCAGCCAGGGACAGATCTCGGACAGGGTGGACTATGGCTACACCTTC
CASSQGQISDRVDYGYTF
>TRBJ2-7|many|TRBV7-6|-
TGTGCCAGCAGCTTAGGGCCAGGGACTTACGAGCAGTACTTC
CASSLGPGTYEQYF
>TRBJ2-7|-|TRBV4-1|-
TGCGCCAGCAGCCAAGAAGCCTCCAGCTCCTACGAGCAGTACTTC
CASSQEASSSYEQYF
>TRBJ1-5|few|TRBV15|TRBD1
TGTGCCACCAGCGGTCCCGGGACAGGAGTCAGCAATCAGCCCCAGCATTTT
CATSGPGTGVSNQPQHF
>TRBJ1-4|many|TRBV6-5|TRBD1
TGTGCCAGCAGTTACTCGACAGGGGGAATTGAAGAAAAACTGTTTTTT
CASSYSTGGIEEKLFF
>TRBJ2-5|few|TRBV18|-
TGTGCCAGCTCACCTGGGACTCGACAAGAGACCCAGTACTTC
CASSPGTRQETQYF
>TRBJ2-3|few|TRBV9|-
TGTGCCAGCAGCGTAGCCCGGGGGATGGATACGCAGTATTTT
CASSVARGMDTQYF
>TRBJ2-1|few|TRBV7-8|-
TGTGCCAGCACCTGGGCGGTCCGGGGGTTGTCCTACAATGAGCAGTTCTTC
CASTWAVRGLSYNEQFF
>TRBJ2-7|few|TRBV7-9|TRBD2
TGTGCCAGCAGCTTACCGGGACTAGCGGGGGGGCCTTACGAGCAGTACTTC
CASSLPGLAGGPYEQYF
>TRBJ2-1|-|TRBV11-2|TRBD2
TGTGCCAGCAACGCGGGACTAGCGGGGTACAATGAGCAGTTCTTC
CASNAGLAGYNEQFF
>TRBJ2-1|medium-sized|TRBV19|-
TGTGCCACCGAAAGCGGGTCATCCTACAATGAGCAGTTCTTC
CATESGSSYNEQFF
>TRBJ1-3|many|TRBV7-9|-
TGTGCCAGCAGCGATCAGAAAGGCTCTGGAAACACCATATATTTT
CASSDQKGSGNTIYF